This T cell receptor (beta chain) was obtained from a study of cytomegalovirus exposure and HLA in healthy donors. With 60 Vbeta and 13 Jbeta primers, the PCR was carried out. Original data processing: As a later analysis found, there were 70 million to 90 million unique TCR beta chains, of which some 9.9 million were shared. The method was immunoSEQ multiplex PCR; TCRdb's version includes in-frame clones alone and lacks a portion of them. The V and J calls and the clone size are those of that table, but D and trimming were determined from the DNA. The sample has roughly 110,000 clones, about 80% seen once. The CDR3 sequence is 11 residues long. Germline V gives CDR1 MDHEN, CDR2 SYDVKM. V lost 5 bases and J 4 bases, leaving 5 bases between the germline ends.

The clonotype originates from a woman aged 18 to 35 in good health and CMV-seropositive. V gene TRBV28 combines with J gene TRBJ1-1, with D unresolved. The sample was PBMCs. Here the CDR3 DNA reads TGTGCCAGCAGTCCCTCCACTGAAGCTTTCTTT. Translation gives CASSPSTEAFF.